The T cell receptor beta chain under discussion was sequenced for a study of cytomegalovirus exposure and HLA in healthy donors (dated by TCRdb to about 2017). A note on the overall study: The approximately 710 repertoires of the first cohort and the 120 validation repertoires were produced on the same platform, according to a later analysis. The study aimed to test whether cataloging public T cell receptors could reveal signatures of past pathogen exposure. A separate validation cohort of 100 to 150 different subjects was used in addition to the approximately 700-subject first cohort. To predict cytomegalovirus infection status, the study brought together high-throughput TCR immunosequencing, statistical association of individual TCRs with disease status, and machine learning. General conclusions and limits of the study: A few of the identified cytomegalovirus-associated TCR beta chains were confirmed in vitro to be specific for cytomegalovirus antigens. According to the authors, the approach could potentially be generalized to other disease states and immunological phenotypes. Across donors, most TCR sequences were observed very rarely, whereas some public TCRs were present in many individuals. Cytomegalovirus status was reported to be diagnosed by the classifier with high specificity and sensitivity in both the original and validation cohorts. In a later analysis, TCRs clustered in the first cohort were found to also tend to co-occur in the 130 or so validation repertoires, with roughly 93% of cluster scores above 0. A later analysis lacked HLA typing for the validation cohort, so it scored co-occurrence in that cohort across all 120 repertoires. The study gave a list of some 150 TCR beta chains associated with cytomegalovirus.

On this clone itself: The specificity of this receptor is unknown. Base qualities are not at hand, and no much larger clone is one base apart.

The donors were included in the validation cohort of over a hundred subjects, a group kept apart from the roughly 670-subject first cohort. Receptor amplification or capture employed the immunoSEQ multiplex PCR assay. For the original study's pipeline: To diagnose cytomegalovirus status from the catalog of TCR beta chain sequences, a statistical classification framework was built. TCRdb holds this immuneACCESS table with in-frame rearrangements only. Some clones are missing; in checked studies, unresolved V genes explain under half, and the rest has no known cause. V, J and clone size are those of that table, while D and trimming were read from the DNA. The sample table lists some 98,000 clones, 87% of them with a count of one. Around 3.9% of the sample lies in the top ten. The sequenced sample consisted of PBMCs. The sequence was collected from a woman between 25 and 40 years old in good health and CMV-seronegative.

Read as DNA, the sequence is TGCAGCGTTGAAGGCACACAGGGTGGTAATGAAAAACTGTTTTTT. Translated, this is CSVEGTQGGNEKLFF. The rearrangement combines TRBV29-1 with TRBJ1-4; 6 matching bases give a weak D call of TRBD1. V is pared back by 1 base and J by 4 bases, with 13 bases lying between the germline termini. Via the germline V gene, CDR1 is SQVTM and CDR2 ANQGSEA. There are 15 amino acids in the CDR3, from cysteine to phenylalanine inclusive. The read is trimmed to its CDR3 DNA, 45 bases read in frame from base 1.